This entry lists 15 T cell receptor beta chains sequenced from one sample in a study of post-analysis software for immune sequencing data. Their specific antigens are unknown. cDNA libraries of TCR beta carried unique molecular identifiers. TCRdb analysed the PCR reads with MiXCR anew, one entry per CDR3 protein. The repertoire holds around 710,000 distinct CDR3 sequences, with 46% as singletons. Findings and caveats of the study: Elevated frequency relative to controls characterized several TRBV segments in patients, TRBV5-6, TRBV5-1 and TRBV20-1 among them.

Sample: blood. These receptors all stem from a girl between 5 and 17 years old with multiple sclerosis.

This clonotype has only a few counts. An end of the junction does not agree with germline; a read error may underlie this. The chain couples TRBV28 to TRBJ2-1; 9 nucleotides line up with TRBD1. Germline-derived CDR1 and CDR2 are MDHEN and SYDVKM. The CDR3 has 13 amino acids. The DNA for the CDR3 is TGTACCAGCAGATCCGGGACAGGGTTTGAGCAGTTCTTC. It translates to CTSRSGTGFEQFF.

This clonotype was detected only a few times. The chain recombines TRBV2 with TRBJ1-1; 9 bases agree with TRBD1. CDR1 is SNHLY, CDR2 FYNNEI, per germline. The CDR3 is 12 residues long. This CDR3 reads CWGQGGNTEAFF. The CDR3 DNA reads TGTTGGGGACAGGGCGGAAACACTGAAGCTTTCTTT.

The chain carries TRBV29-1 and TRBJ2-7, with 8 bases fitting TRBD2. Trimming cost V 3 bases and J 7 bases; bases outside gene matches: 8. Germline CDR1 reads SQVTM; CDR2 reads ANQGSEA. The CDR3 length is 13 residues. The CDR3 loop reads CSVDTSGLGEQYF. In DNA form, the CDR3 reads TGCAGCGTTGACACTAGCGGCCTGGGGGAGCAGTACTTC.

This chain connects TRBV6-5 to TRBJ2-3, with D possibly matching TRBD2 (6 bases). The CDR3 is 15 amino acids. Germline V CDR1 and CDR2: MNHEY, SVGAGI. V was shortened by 1 base and J by 2 bases, with 10 bases between the two germline ends. The CDR3 spells CASSYFGTYTDTQYF. The CDR3 DNA is TGTGCCAGCAGTTACTTCGGGACTTACACAGATACGCAGTATTTT.

Ten or more counts support this clonotype. This rearrangement joins TRBV4-3 to TRBJ2-3; tentatively, D is TRBD2 (5 bases). CDR3 length: 17 residues. The germline V and J ends were trimmed by 0 bases and 6 bases, with 19 bases remaining between them. In germline, CDR1 is LGHNA, CDR2 YSLEER. The CDR3 reads CASSQDRVHSGGDTQYF. The CDR3, as DNA: TGCGCCAGCAGCCAAGATAGAGTCCACTCCGGCGGGGATACGCAGTATTTT.

The chain employs TRBV28 and TRBJ1-4, with D possibly matching TRBD1 (5 bases). Germline V gene sequence: CDR1 MDHEN, CDR2 SYDVKM. The CDR3 totals 17 residues. The V end lost 7 bases, the J end lost 0 bases, and 18 bases lay between the germline ends. CDR3 residues: CASTPNGAWATNEKLFF. As DNA, the CDR3 is TGTGCCAGCACTCCTAACGGGGCTTGGGCAACTAATGAAAAACTGTTTTTT.

V and J are TRBV20-1 and TRBJ1-4; 8 bases line up with TRBD1. CDR1 and CDR2 from the germline V gene are DFQATT and SNEGSKA (reference sequence). Germline trimming cut 5 bases from V and 5 bases from J; bases unmatched to any gene: 7. CDR3 length: 14 residues. In DNA, the CDR3 is TGCAGTGCTCCCTCAACAGGGGGGAATGAAAAACTGTTTTTT. Its protein is CSAPSTGGNEKLFF.

The gene calls are TRBV6-5 and TRBJ1-5; D gene uncertain. The CDR3 totals 13 residues. Germline CDR1 MNHEY, CDR2 SVGAGI. The V and J ends lost 4 bases and 4 bases respectively, with 8 bases between them. CDR3 residues: CASSCSSNQPQHF. DNA of the CDR3: TGTGCCAGCAGTTGCTCGTCTAATCAGCCCCAGCATTTT.

This clonotype was observed once. The chain recombines TRBV5-6 with TRBJ2-4; 7 bases are shared with TRBD2. The DNA end is a closer match to TRBJ2-7, so the J assignment may be wrong. The CDR3 has 17 amino acids. CDR1 and CDR2 from the germline V gene are SGHDT and YYEEEE. The CDR3 coding sequence is TGTGCCAGCAGCTTTACCGGGACCAGCGGGATCCCCTACGAGCAGTACTTC. Its protein is CASSFTGTSGIPYEQYF.

This clonotype was picked up one time. J is TRBJ1-4 and V is TRBV18, with D perhaps matching TRBD1 (6 bases). Germline CDR1 reads KGHSH; CDR2 reads LQKENI. This CDR3 is 16 amino acids long. Trimming cost V 2 bases and J 3 bases, with 13 bases left between them. CDR3 bases: TGTGCCAGCTCACCAAGCTCGACAGGCTCTAATGAAAAACTGTTTTTT. Translating it yields CASSPSSTGSNEKLFF.

This clonotype showed up just a few times. CDR3 in amino acids: CASSLAKSSYNEQFF. CDR3 DNA sequence: TGTGCCAGCAGCTTAGCCAAGTCATCCTACAATGAGCAGTTCTTC. This chain joins TRBV7-3 and TRBJ2-1; D unresolved. Per germline, CDR1 SGHTA and CDR2 FQGTGA. Trimming took 2 bases from V and 1 from J, leaving 9 bases between them. CDR3 length: 15 amino acids.

This chain connects TRBV9 to TRBJ1-5; 8 positions agree with TRBD1. This CDR3 is 13 amino acids long. Germline V gene lookup returns CDR1 SGDLS and CDR2 YYNGEE. J gave up 4 bases and V 4 bases, and 1 base lay outside the gene matches. The CDR3 region has the DNA TGTGCCAGCAGCCGACAGGGGAATCAGCCCCAGCATTTT. This gives the protein CASSRQGNQPQHF.

The V gene is TRBV10-3, the J gene TRBJ1-1, with D perhaps TRBD1 (5 bases). V was trimmed by 6 bases and J by 5 bases, leaving 19 bases between them. CDR1 is ENHRY, CDR2 SYGVKD, per germline. The CDR3 runs to 15 residues. The CDR3 sequence is CAIRDHRAEGTEAFF. The CDR3 nucleotides read TGTGCCATCAGGGACCATAGGGCCGAGGGGACTGAAGCTTTCTTT.

This clonotype was recorded a few times. The chain recombines TRBV7-8 with TRBJ2-4; maybe TRBD1 (5 bases). The DNA end is more similar to TRBJ2-7, so the J call may be wrong. This CDR3 has 16 residues. The V gene's germline CDR1 is SGHVS and CDR2 FQNEAQ. CDR3 loop: CASSLARQGSAYEQYF. As DNA, the CDR3 is TGTGCCAGCAGCTTAGCGCGTCAGGGTTCGGCCTACGAGCAGTACTTC.

This clonotype was observed a handful of times. This chain links TRBV6-5 with TRBJ2-1, with TRBD2 matching 11 bases. Germline assignment: CDR1 MNHEY and CDR2 SVGAGI. This CDR3 has 15 amino acids. V lost 7 bases, J lost 9 bases, and 11 bases stayed unmatched. CDR3 coding DNA: TGTGCCAGCAACCTCGTAGCGGGAGGGTCGGGTGAGCAGTTCTTC. It specifies CASNLVAGGSGEQFF.